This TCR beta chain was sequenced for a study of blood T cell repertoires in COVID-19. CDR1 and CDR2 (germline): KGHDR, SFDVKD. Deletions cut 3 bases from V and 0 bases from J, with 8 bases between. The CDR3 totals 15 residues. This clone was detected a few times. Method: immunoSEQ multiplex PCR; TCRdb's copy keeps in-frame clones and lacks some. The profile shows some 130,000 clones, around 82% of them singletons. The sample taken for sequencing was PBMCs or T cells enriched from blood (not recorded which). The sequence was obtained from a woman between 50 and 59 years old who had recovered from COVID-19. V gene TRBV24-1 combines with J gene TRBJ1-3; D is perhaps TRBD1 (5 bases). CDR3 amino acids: CATSDGGFSGNTIYF. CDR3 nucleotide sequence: TGTGCCACCAGTGATGGGGGGTTCTCTGGAAACACCATATATTTT.